This entry is about one T cell receptor (beta chain). What this receptor recognizes is not known. There are no base qualities to consult, and no much larger clone falls within one base. According to the study, the label for this sample's time point signals: pre-treatment baseline. Blood samples were collected before treatment (T0) and at week 3 (W3), after the first cycle of checkpoint blockade. Except for two patients with rapid clinical progression, response was assessed 12 weeks after the first infusion by RECIST 1.1; disease control meant complete response, partial response or stable disease. Any patient who had received prior systemic cancer treatment, was on concomitant immunosuppressant therapy or had synchronous other active malignancies was excluded. Bulk PBMC and plasma cell-free DNA were both sequenced for TCR beta so that circulating cells and T cell turnover could be tracked. PBMC were isolated from blood with Lymphoprep and SepMate tubes, followed by red cell lysis. QIAamp DNA Blood Mini kits were used to extract DNA from PBMC and sorted T cell subsets.

This entry comes from a study of blood T cell dynamics during melanoma immunotherapy (dated by TCRdb to the early 2020s). About the study as a whole: Patients had metastatic melanoma and received first-line pembrolizumab or nivolumab plus ipilimumab as standard of care in the United Kingdom. The training cohort consisted of consecutive patients, while an additional independent group of patients from the same centre was pooled to form an external validation set. To find early correlates of response, peripheral T cell receptor repertoires were profiled in metastatic melanoma patients before and after one cycle of checkpoint inhibitor therapy.

A fixed 350 ng of DNA was loaded for every bulk PBMC sample. The immunoSEQ TCRb Assay kit was used according to manufacturer instructions to amplify TCR beta CDR3 sequences from genomic DNA. The KAPA Library Quantification Kit for Illumina platforms was used to quantify pooled libraries by qPCR. Pooled libraries were clustered at about 0.55-1.1 pM and sequenced on an Illumina NextSeq 500. The study's own analysis went as follows. The TCR data were analyzed using immunoSEQ ANALYZER and the R LymphoSeq package. A rearrangement efficiency score was calculated as productive divided by the sum of productive and non-productive CDR3 sequences. Clonality was assessed using the Gini coefficient and diversity using the Renyi index at alpha=1, with pairwise comparisons between timepoints within each patient. In LymphoSeq, clonal relatedness was computed using an edit distance of 3, and repertoire similarity was computed using the Bhattacharyya coefficient. Linear discriminant analysis on week-3 changes in clonality and diversity was built with the R MASS and caret packages to classify response. This is the immuneACCESS table as TCRdb keeps it, with only in-frame sequences that have V and J called. A part of the clones is gone; compared with another copy, unresolved V genes explain less than half, and the rest is unexplained. V and J calls and clone size are given by that table; D and trimming were obtained from the DNA. Present in this sample are some 10,000 clones, roughly 86% of which were seen just once. The top ten constitute roughly 10% of the sample.

Study-level results and caveats: The relatively small sample size was acknowledged as something that could potentially limit how far the results can be generalized. Patients who later achieved disease control showed a bifurcated PBMC repertoire reorganization at W3, with increased clonality or increased diversity, unlike progressors. Whether the T cell clones driving repertoire changes were melanoma-specific or reflected general immune activation could not be determined in the study.

The receptor comes from a human donor with melanoma. Source: blood, taken from a patient treated with checkpoint blockade.

The CDR3 here reads CASSQSGAKSGGYTF. The nucleotide sequence is TGTGCCAGCAGCCAATCGGGGGCCAAGTCGGGCGGCTACACCTTC. This sequence uses TRBV16 and TRBJ1-2; TRBD1 might be the D gene, on 6 matching bases. V loses 0 bases, J loses 8 bases, and the germline ends lie 16 bases apart. There are 15 amino acids in the CDR3, from cysteine to phenylalanine inclusive. The DNA shown is the 45-base CDR3, in frame from base 1. CDR1 and CDR2, per the germline V gene, are KGHSY and FQNENV.